This T cell receptor (beta chain) derives from a study of cytomegalovirus exposure and HLA in healthy donors. Findings and limits, study-wide: V- and J-gene trimming in TCR beta was tied to a missense DCLRE1C variant by an analysis performed later. A later analysis found common viral pathogens apparently linked to several of the most significant clusters. Reports indicate that TCR beta sequences accurately predicted the HLA-A and HLA-B alleles of most subjects.

A note on this clone: Its antigen is as yet unknown.

Germline V gene data show CDR1 as SGDLS and CDR2 as YYNGEE. Trimming took 4 bases from V and 4 from J, leaving 8 bases between them. The CDR3 extends over 12 amino acids. PCR employed 60 Vbeta and 13 Jbeta primers. The method was immunoSEQ multiplex PCR; TCRdb's version includes in-frame clones alone and lacks a portion of them. The table lists 170,000 or so clones, about 84% of them singletons. The receptor's source is a man between 18 and 35 years old in good health and CMV-seronegative. The chain is built from TRBV9 and TRBJ1-1, with D unclear. The sequenced sample consisted of PBMCs. CDR3 nucleotides: TGTGCCAGCAGCCCAGCGGGCACTGAAGCTTTCTTT. This sequence encodes CASSPAGTEAFF.